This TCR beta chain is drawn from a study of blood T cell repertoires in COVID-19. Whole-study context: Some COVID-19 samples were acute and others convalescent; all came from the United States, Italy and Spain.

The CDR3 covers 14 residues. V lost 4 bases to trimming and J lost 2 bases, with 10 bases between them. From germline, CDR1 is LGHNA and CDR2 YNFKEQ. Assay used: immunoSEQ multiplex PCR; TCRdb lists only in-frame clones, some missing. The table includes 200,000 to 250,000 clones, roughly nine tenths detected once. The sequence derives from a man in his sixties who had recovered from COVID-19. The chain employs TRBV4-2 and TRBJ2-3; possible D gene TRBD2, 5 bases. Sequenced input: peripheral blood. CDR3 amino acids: CASSRGGDTDTQYF. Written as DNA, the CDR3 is TGTGCCAGCAGCCGAGGAGGTGACACAGATACGCAGTATTTT.